This is a list of T cell receptor beta chains from one sample in a study of OX40 agonist ivuxolimab in advanced cancers. Clones were read by immunoSEQ multiplex PCR, and TCRdb kept only the in-frame ones, dropping some. The table has about 97,000 clones, approximately 87% seen once; the top ten hold roughly 5%. The sequencing used CD4+ or CD8+ T cells sorted from blood, collected in a trial of the OX40 agonist ivuxolimab. The receptors shown here come from an adult with an advanced solid tumor such as melanoma, head and neck, liver or kidney cancer. Both conserved end residues are part of each CDR3. Fields, in order: J gene, V gene, CDR3 protein.

j_gene: TRBJ1-1
v_gene: TRBV19
CDR3aa: CASSTKQGLEAFF

j_gene: TRBJ2-5
v_gene: TRBV5-8
CDR3aa: CASSLRGRETQYF

j_gene: TRBJ2-5
v_gene: TRBV5-4
CDR3aa: CASSFAGIETQYF

j_gene: TRBJ1-1
v_gene: TRBV9
CDR3aa: CASSARVMGEAFF

j_gene: TRBJ2-1
v_gene: TRBV30
CDR3aa: CAWSSSGYNEQFF

j_gene: TRBJ1-5
v_gene: TRBV19
CDR3aa: CASSIGIGGTASNQPQHF

j_gene: TRBJ2-1
v_gene: TRBV29-1
CDR3aa: CSVGPEDWFF

j_gene: TRBJ2-5
v_gene: TRBV11-2
CDR3aa: CASSFQTAQETQYF

j_gene: TRBJ2-3
v_gene: TRBV6-5
CDR3aa: CASSYPGQGTQYF

j_gene: TRBJ2-3
v_gene: TRBV7-9
CDR3aa: CASRPGTNTDTQYF

j_gene: TRBJ1-5
v_gene: TRBV19
CDR3aa: CASSIEGGPQHF

j_gene: TRBJ1-5
v_gene: TRBV18
CDR3aa: CASSLTGGEPQHF

j_gene: TRBJ2-7
v_gene: TRBV29-1
CDR3aa: CSVGTPLEQYF

j_gene: TRBJ1-5
v_gene: TRBV19
CDR3aa: CASRIKQGNQPQHF

j_gene: TRBJ2-3
v_gene: TRBV6-5
CDR3aa: CASSYSGAGDADTQYF

j_gene: TRBJ1-5
v_gene: TRBV7-2
CDR3aa: CASSSFNEGNQPQHF

j_gene: TRBJ2-7
v_gene: TRBV18
CDR3aa: CASSPLQPTIYEQYF

j_gene: TRBJ1-2
v_gene: TRBV18
CDR3aa: CASSPDGYYGYTF

j_gene: TRBJ1-2
v_gene: TRBV6-5
CDR3aa: CASRFGHSRNYGHTF

j_gene: TRBJ2-7
v_gene: TRBV7-9
CDR3aa: CASSPDGGSYEQYF

j_gene: TRBJ2-2
v_gene: TRBV18
CDR3aa: CASSPRGQSTGELFF

j_gene: TRBJ2-3
v_gene: TRBV6-4
CDR3aa: CASSQTGGSPDTQYF

j_gene: TRBJ2-3
v_gene: TRBV4-3
CDR3aa: CASSQEDTRAFTDTQYF

j_gene: TRBJ2-7
v_gene: TRBV7-2
CDR3aa: CASSLAGSYEQYF